Listed below are T cell receptor beta chains from one sample, sequenced in a study of Tregs in tolerant kidney transplant recipients. Sequencing was performed with immunoSEQ multiplex PCR; in TCRdb, only in-frame clones are kept and a portion is missing. The profile shows some 68,000 clones, 84% of them singletons. Sequencing used CD4+ T cells from blood. The source of these receptors is a human donor in good health. CDR3s include the opening cysteine and the closing phenylalanine or tryptophan. The order of the fields is V gene, clone size, J gene, D gene, CDR3 DNA, CDR3 protein. A D gene is named only where the DNA matches it firmly. Clone size is shown for a subset of rows, as once, few, many or a class of expanded clone.

>TRBV30|NA|TRBJ2-7|TRBD2
TGTGCCTGGACTAGCGGATTACCTTTTAGCTCCTACGAGCAGTACTTC
CAWTSGLPFSSYEQYF
>TRBV5-1|few|TRBJ1-3|NA
TGCGCCAGCAGCCCAAGACCGTTCTCTGGAAACACCATATATTTT
CASSPRPFSGNTIYF
>TRBV7-2|NA|TRBJ2-3|NA
TGTGCCAGCAGCCTCCAGGGGTCCGGGGTCACAGATACGCAGTATTTT
CASSLQGSGVTDTQYF
>TRBV27|NA|TRBJ2-3|TRBD1
TGTGCCAGCAGGATGGACAGGCACACAGATACGCAGTATTTT
CASRMDRHTDTQYF
>TRBV4-3|medium-sized|TRBJ1-5|NA
TGCGCCAGCAGCCAAGATTTGAGGTCCACCCAGCATTTT
CASSQDLRSTQHF
>TRBV7-2|NA|TRBJ2-2|NA
TGTGCCAGCAGCTTAGTATCGGCCGGCGCCACCGGGGAGCTGTTTTTT
CASSLVSAGATGELFF
>TRBV4-1|NA|TRBJ1-4|NA
TGCGCCAGCAGCCAGACAAGGAATGAAAAACTGTTTTTT
CASSQTRNEKLFF
>TRBV7-9|NA|TRBJ1-2|NA
TGTGCCAGCAGCTTAGGGGACTGGGCCATTGATGGCTACACCTTC
CASSLGDWAIDGYTF
>TRBV7-2|NA|TRBJ2-1|TRBD1
TGTGCCAGCAACCCTCGACTGACAGGGACAAATGAGCAGTTCTTC
CASNPRLTGTNEQFF
>TRBV18|NA|TRBJ2-5|NA
TGTGCCAGCTCACCACGGGAGACCCAGTACTTC
CASSPRETQYF
>TRBV11-2|NA|TRBJ2-7|TRBD2
TGTGCCAGCAGCTTAACGATAGCGGGGGTCGAGCAGTACTTC
CASSLTIAGVEQYF
>TRBV6-5|NA|TRBJ2-1|NA
TGTGCCAGCAGACTGGACAGCTACAATGAGCAGTTCTTC
CASRLDSYNEQFF
>TRBV5-8|NA|TRBJ2-7|TRBD1
TGTGCCAGCAGCTTGGAAGGGACAGCCTACGAGCAGTACTTC
CASSLEGTAYEQYF
>TRBV4-1|NA|TRBJ2-5|NA
TGCGCCAGCAGCCAAGGGGGACAAAATATGGAGACCCAGTACTTC
CASSQGGQNMETQYF
>TRBV6-1|NA|TRBJ1-1|NA
TGTGCCAGCAGTTTAGGTGTTGGGACTGAAGCTTTCTTT
CASSLGVGTEAFF
>TRBV10-3|once|TRBJ2-1|TRBD2
TGTGCCACTGGGACTAGCGGGAAGAATGAGCAGTTCTTC
CATGTSGKNEQFF
>TRBV7-2|NA|TRBJ1-1|NA
TGTGCCAGCAGCTTAATTCGCGCTGAAGCTTTCTTT
CASSLIRAEAFF
>TRBV5-1|NA|TRBJ1-1|TRBD1
TGCGCCAGCAGCGCCCGGGACAGGGTTGGAGCTTTCTTT
CASSARDRVGAFF
>TRBV2|NA|TRBJ2-7|NA
TGTGCCAGCAGTGCTAAAGTGGGGCAGTACTTC
CASSAKVGQYF
>TRBV7-9|NA|TRBJ1-1|NA
TGTGCCAGCAGCCAAGGCCAAGGGCGAGCTTTCTTT
CASSQGQGRAFF
>TRBV7-2|NA|TRBJ2-7|NA
TGTGCCAGCAGCCCCGGGCAGGGAAACTACGAGCAGTACTTC
CASSPGQGNYEQYF
>TRBV4-1|NA|TRBJ1-2|NA
TGCGCCAGCAGCGGTCCCTCCGTTGGGTATGGCTACACCTTC
CASSGPSVGYGYTF
>TRBV15|NA|TRBJ2-5|NA
TGTGCCACTAGCCGGGACAATGGGAGGGAGACCCAGTACTTC
CATSRDNGRETQYF
>TRBV6-6|NA|TRBJ1-2|NA
TGTGCCAGCAGTCCCGAACGGCAGGCCTATGGCTACACCTTC
CASSPERQAYGYTF
>TRBV27|NA|TRBJ1-5|NA
TGTGCCAGCCGTAAGGGACGATTGAGCAATCAGCCCCAGCATTTT
CASRKGRLSNQPQHF
>TRBV6-5|NA|TRBJ1-3|NA
TGTGCCAGCAGTTACTCGACGGGAGGCCCTGGAAACACCATATATTTT
CASSYSTGGPGNTIYF
>TRBV19|once|TRBJ2-7|NA
TGTGCCAGTAGTGGACGGTCGACCTACGAGCAGTACTTC
CASSGRSTYEQYF
>TRBV5-4|NA|TRBJ1-2|NA
TGTGCCAGCAGCTTGCGGGACACCTATGGCTACACCTTC
CASSLRDTYGYTF
>TRBV30|NA|TRBJ2-5|NA
TGTGCCTGGAGTTGGGGGTACCAAGAGACCCAGTACTTC
CAWSWGYQETQYF
>TRBV7-6|NA|TRBJ2-5|NA
TGTGCCAGCAGCTGGGGAACGGGGGAGACCCAGTACTTC
CASSWGTGETQYF
>TRBV18|once|TRBJ2-1|TRBD2
TGTGCCAGCTCACTCGAGCGGGGGGTGTCCTACAATGAGCAGTTCTTC
CASSLERGVSYNEQFF
>TRBV11-3|few|TRBJ2-1|NA
TGTGCCAGCAGCTTAGTCCCATACAATGAGCAGTTCTTC
CASSLVPYNEQFF
>TRBV29-1|once|TRBJ2-7|TRBD2
TGCAGCGTCGTGCCCGGACTAGTCGATGAGCAGTACTTC
CSVVPGLVDEQYF
>TRBV7-3|NA|TRBJ2-3|TRBD2
TGTGCCAGCAGCTGGGGACTAGCGGGAGTCCCGGATACGCAGTATTTT
CASSWGLAGVPDTQYF
>TRBV19|NA|TRBJ1-5|TRBD1
TGTGCCAGTAGTATAGGCCTGCTTGGCAGGGGGTATAGCAATCAGCCCCAGCATTTT
CASSIGLLGRGYSNQPQHF
>TRBV30|NA|TRBJ1-5|NA
TGTGCCTGGAGTCGGGCACGGGAAGGGCAGCCCCAGCATTTT
CAWSRAREGQPQHF
>TRBV6-5|NA|TRBJ2-5|NA
TGTGCCAGCAGAAAGGGCCCTGGGGACTCAGAGACCCAGTACTTC
CASRKGPGDSETQYF
>TRBV6-1|NA|TRBJ2-7|NA
TGTGCCAGCATGCCGCAGGGAACCTTCTACGAGCAGTACTTC
CASMPQGTFYEQYF
>TRBV6-5|NA|TRBJ2-7|TRBD2
TGTGCCAGCAGTTACACGACTAGCGGGGGATCCCAGTACTTC
CASSYTTSGGSQYF
>TRBV19|NA|TRBJ2-7|TRBD1
TGTGCCAGTAGTCGCAGGACAGGATCCCCCCCCTACGAGCAGTACTTC
CASSRRTGSPPYEQYF
>TRBV7-6|NA|TRBJ2-7|TRBD2
TGTGCCAGCAGCTTAGCTCGGACTAGCGGGGTGAGCTCCTACGAGCAGTACTTC
CASSLARTSGVSSYEQYF
>TRBV7-2|NA|TRBJ1-1|NA
TGTGCCAGCAGCAACACAGGGACGGGGAACACTGAAGCTTTCTTT
CASSNTGTGNTEAFF
>TRBV19|NA|TRBJ1-1|NA
TGTGCCAGTAGTGTGACAGGTCTGAACACTGAAGCTTTCTTT
CASSVTGLNTEAFF
>TRBV4-2|NA|TRBJ2-3|TRBD2
TGTGCCAGCAGCCTCCAGGGACTAGCGGCTGGCATGTCAGATACGCAGTATTTT
CASSLQGLAAGMSDTQYF
>TRBV6-5|few|TRBJ2-7|NA
TGTGCCAGCACCCCCACCGGCGAGCAGTACTTC
CASTPTGEQYF
>TRBV15|NA|TRBJ1-4|TRBD1
TGTGCCACCAGCAGAGGGGACAGACCAAATGAAAAACTGTTTTTT
CATSRGDRPNEKLFF
>TRBV11-2|few|TRBJ2-5|NA
TGTGCCAGCAGCCCTGAACAGACCCAGTACTTC
CASSPEQTQYF
>TRBV15|NA|TRBJ1-5|NA
TGTGCCACCAGCAGACACCTGGGGGTCGATCAGCCCCAGCATTTT
CATSRHLGVDQPQHF
>TRBV9|NA|TRBJ1-2|TRBD1
TGTGCCAGCAGCGTATCCGGACAGGGCTGGGATGGCTACACCTTC
CASSVSGQGWDGYTF
>TRBV30|once|TRBJ1-3|NA
TGTGCCTGGTACGCTGGAAACACCATATATTTT
CAWYAGNTIYF
>TRBV4-1|NA|TRBJ2-2|NA
TGCGCCAGCAGCCGTCGTAGTAGGACGGCGAACACCGGGGAGCTGTTTTTT
CASSRRSRTANTGELFF
>TRBV4-3|few|TRBJ1-4|NA
TGCGCCAGCAGCCATCGGTCGGCGACTAATGAAAAACTGTTTTTT
CASSHRSATNEKLFF
>TRBV5-1|NA|TRBJ2-1|TRBD1
TGCGCCAGCAGCTTGTACGGGACAGGGATCGATGAGCAGTTCTTC
CASSLYGTGIDEQFF
>TRBV11-2|NA|TRBJ2-6|NA
TGTGCCAGCAGCTCCCTAATAAGAGACGAGGTCCTGACTTTC
CASSSLIRDEVLTF
>TRBV7-9|NA|TRBJ1-2|TRBD1
TGTGCCAGCAGCTACTCCGGGACAGGGAGCTATGGCTACACCTTC
CASSYSGTGSYGYTF
>TRBV7-5|NA|TRBJ2-3|NA
TGTGCCAGAAGCCCCCCCACAGCGGGAGGGGGAGCTAGCACAGATACGCAGTATTTT
CARSPPTAGGGASTDTQYF
>TRBV5-5|NA|TRBJ1-4|TRBD1
TGTGCCAGCAGCTTAGGGGCCGGGACAGGGCGGGAAAAACTGTTTTTT
CASSLGAGTGREKLFF
>TRBV5-4|NA|TRBJ2-1|NA
TGTGCCAGCAGCTCGGGCGGGGGCCACTACAATGAGCAGTTCTTC
CASSSGGGHYNEQFF